These T cell receptor beta chains were read from a single sample in a study of tumor and adjacent non-tumor tissue in lung cancer. TCRdb independently ran MiXCR on the multiplex PCR reads; one entry per CDR3 protein. The sample has approximately 90,000 distinct CDR3 sequences, about three fifths seen once. Sequencing used lung tumor tissue. The source of these receptors is a man aged 65 to 79 with non-small cell lung cancer. Both conserved end residues are trimmed from each CDR3.

J | V | CDR3
TRBJ2-7 | TRBV20-1 | SVWREGVD
TRBJ2-7 | TRBV11-2 | ACSPTGYEQH
TRBJ2-7 | TRBV11-2 | ASSRSRTIEQY
TRBJ2-6 | TRBV10-2 | ASSPGTVSGVNVLT
TRBJ2-1 | TRBV11-2 | TSNLEGTTGEQF
TRBJ2-7 | TRBV2 | ASSFTGNEQY
TRBJ2-3 | TRBV6-5 | ASSYSGQGYQDTQY
TRBJ2-3 | TRBV11-2 | ASCSGQGLANTQY
TRBJ2-2 | TRBV7-8 | ASSLITVTGELF
TRBJ2-2 | TRBV11-2 | ASSLYWTGVLNAGELL
TRBJ1-6 | TRBV6-5 | ASSYSGVNSPLH
TRBJ2-7 | TRBV4-1 | ASSQGQGAPGYEQY
TRBJ2-5 | TRBV11-2 | TSSPRQAKETHY
TRBJ2-5 | TRBV5-1 | ASSYTGLETQY
TRBJ1-5 | TRBV6-5 | ANSWSRTNQPQH
TRBJ2-2 | TRBV6-5 | VSSLGRAGELF
TRBJ2-2 | TRBV28 | ASRYSGSGGYGELF
TRBJ2-7 | TRBV6-1 | ASSEHHSTGAYEQY
TRBJ1-5 | TRBV28 | ATLYSNQPQH
TRBJ2-7 | TRBV6-6 | ASSYSSGWDAEQN
TRBJ2-1 | TRBV11-2 | VSSSGGARYNVQF
TRBJ2-3 | TRBV28 | ASCRRGGTDTQY
TRBJ2-6 | TRBV27 | ASSSRGANVLT
TRBJ2-7 | TRBV29-1 | NVERSLNEQY
TRBJ2-1 | TRBV11-2 | ASSSGGARYNERF
TRBJ2-1 | TRBV28 | ANSFEGGGGYNEQF
TRBJ2-1 | TRBV5-5 | ASSLHGLAGGLWGLNEQF
TRBJ2-7 | TRBV20-1 | SARVSGSDYEQY
TRBJ2-1 | TRBV4-1 | ASSQEFRQGIFNEQS
TRBJ2-3 | TRBV29-1 | SVADGTDTQY
TRBJ2-5 | TRBV28 | ASELTGRPETQY
TRBJ2-2 | TRBV7-9 | ASSSPVAGPSRDLF
TRBJ1-6 | TRBV12-3/TRBV12-4 | ASRRGGNDSPLH
TRBJ1-6 | TRBV28 | ASRFTRGTYNSPLH
TRBJ2-7 | TRBV12-3/TRBV12-4 | ASRTGLVAYELY